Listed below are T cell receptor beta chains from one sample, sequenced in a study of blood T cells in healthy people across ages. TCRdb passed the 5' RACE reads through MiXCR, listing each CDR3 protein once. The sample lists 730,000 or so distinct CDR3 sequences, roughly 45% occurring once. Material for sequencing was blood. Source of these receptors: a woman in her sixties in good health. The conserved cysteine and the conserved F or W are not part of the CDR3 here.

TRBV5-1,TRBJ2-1,ASNSRGRPGEQF
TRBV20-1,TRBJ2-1,SARLNNEQF
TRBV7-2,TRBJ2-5,ASSLASGQQETQY
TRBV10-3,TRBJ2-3,AISEFRTGVADTQY
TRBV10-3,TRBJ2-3,AIREQGPDTQY
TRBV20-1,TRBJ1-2,SARDRGNDGYT
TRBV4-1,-,ASSQPSGTEETQY
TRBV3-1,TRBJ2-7,ASSRLGTGHYEQY
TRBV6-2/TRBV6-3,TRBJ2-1,ASSYGKGTLSYNEQF
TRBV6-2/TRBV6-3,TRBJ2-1,ASSQRGPTVSSYNEQF
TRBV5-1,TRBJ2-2,ASSLGDRGRRSGELF
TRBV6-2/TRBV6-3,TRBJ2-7,ASSTYQGSTYEQY
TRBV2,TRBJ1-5,ASSGRGGNQPQH
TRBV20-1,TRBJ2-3,SATLTSAGDTQY
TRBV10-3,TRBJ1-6,AITPGQGTSPLH
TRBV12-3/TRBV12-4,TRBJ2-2,ASSLTAYTGELF
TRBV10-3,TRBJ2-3,AISESVRETDTQY
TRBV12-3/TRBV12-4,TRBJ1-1,ASTPRGGRTEAF
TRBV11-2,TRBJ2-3,ASSLQAGASTDTQY
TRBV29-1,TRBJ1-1,SSHGGLGSTEAF
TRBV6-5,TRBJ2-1,ASSSTGTSGIEQF
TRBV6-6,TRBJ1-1,ASATNRENTEAF
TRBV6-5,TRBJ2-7,ASPSPGRRTYEQY
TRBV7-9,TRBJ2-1,ASSSPGQGHNEQF
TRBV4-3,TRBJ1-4,ASSNTGQDEKLF
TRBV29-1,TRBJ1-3,SVALTHSSGNTIY
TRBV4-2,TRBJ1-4,ASSQGFGTGISEKLF
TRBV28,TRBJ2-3,ACSFGSGSITDTQY
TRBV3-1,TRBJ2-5,ASSQGTGGTY
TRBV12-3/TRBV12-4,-,ANSLAYEQY
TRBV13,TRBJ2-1,ASSLIDEQF
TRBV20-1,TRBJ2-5,SARLPYLGQGIFETQY
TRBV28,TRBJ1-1,ASSRGVLAAF
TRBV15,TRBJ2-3,ATSRALGPTDTQY
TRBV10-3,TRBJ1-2,AISESSGYT
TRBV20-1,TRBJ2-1,SARARASGGYNEQF
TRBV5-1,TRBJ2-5,ASSPAYLNERRETQY
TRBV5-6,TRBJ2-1,ASSLEDQGHNEQF
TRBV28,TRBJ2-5,ASSLRLAGGLLQETQY
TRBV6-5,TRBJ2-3,ASSYSKGTGSDTLY
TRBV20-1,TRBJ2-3,SARDQGGSTDTQY
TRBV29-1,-,SVESDRGYGEQY
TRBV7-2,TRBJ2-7,ASSPTLAGTYEQY
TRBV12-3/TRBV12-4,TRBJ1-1,ASRSGTGTEAF
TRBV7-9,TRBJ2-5,ASSLKTSGETQY
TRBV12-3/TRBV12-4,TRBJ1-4,ASSPDRVGEKLF
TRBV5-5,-,ASSFASSGYEQY
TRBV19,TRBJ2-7,ASRIGQASSYEQY
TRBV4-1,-,ASSQDGQFNQPQY
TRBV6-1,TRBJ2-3,ATISFSGSTDTQY
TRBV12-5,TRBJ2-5,ASGPPDGTGETQY
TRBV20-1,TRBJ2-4,SARKLAGGVLLAKNIQY
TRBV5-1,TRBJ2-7,ANPGRLSSYEQY
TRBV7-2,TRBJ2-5,ASSLAGLAGSTGEQY
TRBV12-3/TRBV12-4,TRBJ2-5,ASSLGTSGGETQY
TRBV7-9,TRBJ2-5,ASRPGQGAGETQY
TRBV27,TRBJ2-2,ASGLYGQGGTGELF
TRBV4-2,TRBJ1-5,ASNQDGFGQPQH
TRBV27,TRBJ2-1,ASSSFTLGTNEQF
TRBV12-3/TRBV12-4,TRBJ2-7,ASSLAMGQTSSYEQY